This T cell receptor (beta chain) was profiled in a study of T cell responses to AZD1222 COVID-19 vaccine. Study results and limitations: Reportedly, nearly half the spike-specific TCRs target unmutated variant regions. Repertoires were sampled only after the peak T cell response. Among vaccine-associated CD4 TCRs, coverage spanned spike, with dominance at 160-218 and 743-854.

A note on this clone: Its antigen is not identified.

Per germline, CDR1 ENHRY and CDR2 SYGVKD. Trimming shortened V by 0 bases and J by 4 bases, and 12 bases separated the two germline ends. This CDR3 has 15 amino acids. Libraries were prepared by immunoSEQ multiplex PCR; TCRdb keeps only in-frame clonotypes and omits some of them. The data show about 200,000 clones, roughly nine tenths seen once. This chain links TRBV10-3 with TRBJ1-1, with D possibly being TRBD1 (6 bases). This TCR came from an adult who received the AZD1222 COVID-19 vaccine. Sequenced here: peripheral blood, sampled 28 days after the second AZD1222 dose. The CDR3 loop reads CAISESATGPTEAFF. The DNA for the CDR3 is TGTGCCATCAGTGAGTCTGCGACAGGCCCCACTGAAGCTTTCTTT.